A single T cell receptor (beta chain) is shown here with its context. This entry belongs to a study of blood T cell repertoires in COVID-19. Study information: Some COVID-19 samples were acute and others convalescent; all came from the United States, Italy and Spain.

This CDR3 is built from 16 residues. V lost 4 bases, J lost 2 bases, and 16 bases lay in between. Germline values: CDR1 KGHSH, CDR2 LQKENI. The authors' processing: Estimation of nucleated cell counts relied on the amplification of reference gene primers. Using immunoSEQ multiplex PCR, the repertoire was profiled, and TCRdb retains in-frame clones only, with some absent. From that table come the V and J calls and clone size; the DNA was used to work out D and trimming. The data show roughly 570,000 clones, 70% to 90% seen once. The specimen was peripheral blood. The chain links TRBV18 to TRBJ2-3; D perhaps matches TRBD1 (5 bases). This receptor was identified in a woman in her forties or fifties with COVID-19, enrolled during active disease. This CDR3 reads CASSLTLPGNTDTQYF. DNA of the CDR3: TGTGCCAGCTCACTTACCCTTCCAGGGAACACAGATACGCAGTATTTT.